Shown below are 9 T cell receptor beta chains from a single sample sequenced in a study of metastatic and nonmetastatic thyroid tumors. Patients were all untreated before their thyroid surgery. TCRdb recomputed clones from the PCR reads via MiXCR. The repertoire holds 25,000 to 35,000 clones, roughly 25% seen once, with just over 14% in the top ten. Sequencing was performed on blood. The receptors derive from a female donor with papillary thyroid cancer or a benign thyroid nodule (not recorded which). Some clones in this sample may be carry-over from other donors' samples.

The chain joins TRBV4-1 to TRBJ2-7; TRBD2 might be the D (5 bases). V lost 4 bases and J lost 4, with 20 bases in between. Germline lookup yields CDR1 MGHRA and CDR2 YSYEKL. This CDR3 comprises 16 residues. The CDR3 DNA reads as TGCGCCAGCAGCCCCGGCGTGGGAGCGGAGCGGTACGAGCAGTACTTC. Translating it yields CASSPGVGAERYEQYF.

This clone was recorded at least ten times. Other nucleotide sequences from this sample produce the same CDR3. V and J are TRBV6-6 and TRBJ1-5, with D maybe TRBD1 (6 bases). The CDR3 has 18 residues. Germline CDR1 reads MNHNY; CDR2 reads SVGAGI (reference sequence). V lost 10 bases, J lost 10 bases, and 35 bases lay in between. The CDR3 reads CATKEKEGVLFASQPQHF. The CDR3 DNA follows: TGTGCCACAAAGGAAAAGGAGGGGGTGCTTTTCGCGTCTCAACCCCAGCATTTT.

This clone appeared a single time. The chain uses TRBV6-2 or TRBV6-3 and TRBJ1-5; 8 bases align to TRBD1. The CDR3 totals 17 residues. The germline V gene encodes CDR1 MNHEY and CDR2 SVGEGT. The ends lost 4 bases at V and 2 bases at J; junction bases unmatched: 10. The CDR3 here is CASSSLRTGQGNQPQHF. CDR3 in DNA: TGTGCCAGCAGTTCCCTTCGGACAGGGCAAGGCAATCAGCCCCAGCATTTT.

This clone has a count of ten or more. This chain links TRBV5-5 with TRBJ2-4; D call uncertain. The CDR3 extends over 13 amino acids. The V end was cut by 0 bases, the J end by 15 bases, with 16 bases between. CDR1 and CDR2 from the germline V gene are SGHKS and YYEKEE (reference sequence). In DNA form, the CDR3 reads TGTGCCAGCAGCTTGGCGGACGAGTTGGAACGGTACTTC. It encodes CASSLADELERYF.

The CDR3 DNA reads as TGCAGTGCCACGCCCGGGCAGGGGGTCGTCGGGGAGCTGTTTTTT. Amino acids: CSATPGQGVVGELFF. The chain links TRBV20-1 to TRBJ2-2; 7 bases agree with TRBD1. J was trimmed by 7 bases and V by 6 bases; bases with no gene match: 14. The CDR3 consists of 15 residues. Germline-derived CDR1 and CDR2 are DFQATT and SNEGSKA (reference sequence).

This clone appeared many times. Written as DNA, the CDR3 is TGTGCCAGCAGCCAAATTACAGGGTGGGGCACTGAAGCTTTCTTT. Translation gives CASSQITGWGTEAFF. V usage is TRBV14 and J usage is TRBJ1-1; D possibly corresponds to TRBD1 (6 bases). The CDR3 totals 15 residues. Germline lookup yields CDR1 SGHDN and CDR2 FVKESK. Trimming pared 2 bases from V and 4 bases from J, leaving 14 bases between.

The table lists this clone with a few counts. The chain recombines TRBV20-1 with TRBJ2-3; 14 bases are a match to TRBD2. The germline V gene encodes CDR1 DFQATT and CDR2 SNEGSKA (reference sequence). The CDR3 is 16 residues long. V lost 4 bases to trimming and J lost 0 bases; unmatched junction nucleotides: 3. In DNA form, the CDR3 reads TGCAGTGCTACAGGGACTAGCGGGGGAAGCACAGATACGCAGTATTTT. This gives the protein CSATGTSGGSTDTQYF.

This clone was found many times. The chain employs TRBV4-1 and TRBJ1-5; D uncertain. The length of the CDR3 is 13 residues. Germline V CDR1 and CDR2: MGHRA, YSYEKL. The ends were cut back, 1 base at V and 7 bases at J, with 8 bases in the middle. CDR3 DNA: TGCGCCAGCAGCCAAGGAATTGGACAGCCCCAGCATTTT. Amino acids: CASSQGIGQPQHF.

V is TRBV11-2 and J is TRBJ2-1; the D call may be TRBD1 or TRBD2 (5 bases each). The CDR3 extends over 15 amino acids. Trimming cost V 1 base and J 0 bases, with 7 bases left between them. CDR1 SGHAT and CDR2 FQNNGV come from the germline V gene. Here the CDR3 DNA reads TGTGCCAGCAGCTTAGTGGGGGTCTCCTACAATGAGCAGTTCTTC. Amino acid sequence: CASSLVGVSYNEQFF.